The clone carrying this T cell receptor beta chain was seen a handful of times. V was pared by 6 bases and J by 4 bases, with 21 bases between. CDR3 length: 15 amino acids. Per germline, CDR1 SQVTM and CDR2 ANQGSEA. This specimen comes from a study of T cells in Graves' hyperthyroidism and ophthalmopathy. The source material, RNA transcripts, was used to amplify TCR beta CDR3 regions. A first-round RT-PCR of the TCR CDR3 used the HTBI primer set. TCRdb reanalysed the multiplex PCR reads using MiXCR and keeps one entry per CDR3 protein. The repertoire holds under 750,000 distinct CDR3 sequences, with 18% as singletons.

This clonotype originated in a woman aged 45-59 years with Graves' hyperthyroidism that later progressed to Graves' ophthalmopathy. The sequencing input was blood. The genes are TRBV29-1 and TRBJ1-2, with a possible D match to TRBD1 (6 bases). The CDR3 DNA sequence: TGCAGCGTGGAGGGGCAGGGGTTTGGGAGCTATGGCTACACCTTC. It is translated as CSVEGQGFGSYGYTF.